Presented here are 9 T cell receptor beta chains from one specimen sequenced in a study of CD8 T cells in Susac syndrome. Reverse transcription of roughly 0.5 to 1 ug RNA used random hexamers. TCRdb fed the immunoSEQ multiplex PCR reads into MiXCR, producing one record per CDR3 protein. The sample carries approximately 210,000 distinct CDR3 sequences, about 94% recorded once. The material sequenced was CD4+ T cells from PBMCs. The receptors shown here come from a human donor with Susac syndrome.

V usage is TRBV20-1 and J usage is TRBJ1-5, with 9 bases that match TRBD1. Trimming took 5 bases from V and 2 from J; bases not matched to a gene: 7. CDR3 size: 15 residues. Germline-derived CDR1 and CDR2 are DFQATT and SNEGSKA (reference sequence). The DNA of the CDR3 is TGCAGTGCTTTACAGGGGGCAGGTGGCAATCAGCCCCAGCATTTT. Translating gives CSALQGAGGNQPQHF.

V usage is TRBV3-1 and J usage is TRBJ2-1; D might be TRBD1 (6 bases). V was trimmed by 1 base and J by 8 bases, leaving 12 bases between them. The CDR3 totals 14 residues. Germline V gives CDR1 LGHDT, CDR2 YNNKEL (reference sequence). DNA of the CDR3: TGTGCCAGCAGCCAAGGGGTTGGGGGCGATGAGCAGTTCTTC. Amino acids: CASSQGVGGDEQFF.

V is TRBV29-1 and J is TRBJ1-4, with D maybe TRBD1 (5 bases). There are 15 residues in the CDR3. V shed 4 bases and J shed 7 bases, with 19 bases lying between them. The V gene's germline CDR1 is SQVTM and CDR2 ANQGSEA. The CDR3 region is CSVVKPGEAGEKLFF. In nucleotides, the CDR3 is TGCAGCGTTGTCAAACCGGGGGAGGCTGGTGAAAAACTGTTTTTT.

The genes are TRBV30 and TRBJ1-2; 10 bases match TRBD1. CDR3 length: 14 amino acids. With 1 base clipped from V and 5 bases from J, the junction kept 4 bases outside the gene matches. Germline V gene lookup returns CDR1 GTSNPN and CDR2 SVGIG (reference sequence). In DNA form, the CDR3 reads TGTGCCTGGAGTGCGGACAGGGGGAGGTATGGCTACACCTTC. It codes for CAWSADRGRYGYTF.

CDR3 sequence reads: CAISEQSQNTGELFF. CDR3 DNA sequence: TGTGCCATCAGTGAACAATCGCAGAACACCGGGGAGCTGTTTTTT. The chain couples TRBV10-3 to TRBJ2-2; no definite D call. Trimming took off 3 bases at V and 1 base at J, with 9 bases between the two ends. In germline, CDR1 is ENHRY, CDR2 SYGVKD. The CDR3 consists of 15 residues.

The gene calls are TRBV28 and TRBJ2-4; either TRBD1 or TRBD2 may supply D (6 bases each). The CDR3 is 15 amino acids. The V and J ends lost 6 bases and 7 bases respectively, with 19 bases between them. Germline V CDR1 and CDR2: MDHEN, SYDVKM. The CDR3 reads CASSHTGSGGNIQYF. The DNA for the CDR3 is TGTGCCAGCAGCCATACAGGGTCCGGAGGGAACATTCAGTACTTC.

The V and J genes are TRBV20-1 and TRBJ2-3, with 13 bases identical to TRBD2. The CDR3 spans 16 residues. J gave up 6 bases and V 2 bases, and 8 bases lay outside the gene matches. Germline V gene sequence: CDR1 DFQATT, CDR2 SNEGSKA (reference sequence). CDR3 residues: CSARSGLAGNSDTQYF. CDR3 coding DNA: TGCAGTGCTAGATCGGGACTAGCGGGGAATAGCGATACGCAGTATTTT.

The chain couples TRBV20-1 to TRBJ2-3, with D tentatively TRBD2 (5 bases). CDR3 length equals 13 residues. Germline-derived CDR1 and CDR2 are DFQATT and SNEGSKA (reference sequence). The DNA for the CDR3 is TGCAGCGGCCTCGAGGGAGACACAGATACGCAGTATTTT. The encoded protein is CSGLEGDTDTQYF.

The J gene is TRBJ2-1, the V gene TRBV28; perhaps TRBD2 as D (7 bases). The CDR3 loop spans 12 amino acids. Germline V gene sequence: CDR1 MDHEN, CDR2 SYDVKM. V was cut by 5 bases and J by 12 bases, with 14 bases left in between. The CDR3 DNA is TGTGCCAGCAGTGCGTCAGGGGAGGGGCAGTTCTTC. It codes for CASSASGEGQFF.